This TCR beta chain was sequenced in a study of blood T cell repertoires in COVID-19 (dated by TCRdb to between 2020 and 2021). For the study in its entirety: The collaborator samples originated in the United States, Italy and Spain and spanned the acute and convalescent phases of COVID-19. The sample metadata nearly always contained a de-identified subject ID, COVID-19 status, age in years and sex. Where available, HLA class I and class II types were taken from metadata supplied by the sample provider and were not determined by assay-based typing. The prospective study material was composed of cDNA or gDNA derived from T cells, B-cell-depleted T cells, or PBMCs. The samples were drawn from two sources: the first 160 participants of the ongoing ImmuneRACE study, and 1,254 subjects contributed by 6 global collaborators. The repertoires were released in a freely available public database meant as a resource for research on the immune response to SARS-CoV-2. Subjects who had been exposed to COVID-19, were actively infected with it, or had recovered from it provided the deeply sampled blood TCRbeta repertoires that made up the dataset. The study at large found these results: How much clinical and demographic metadata was included differed by source and by participant, and the metadata was provided uncurated.

Of note for this clone: The clone's antigen remains unknown. No clone much larger than this one lies a single base away; base qualities are absent.

At one collaborating source in Seattle, patients were enrolled during active infection and were followed longitudinally through the course of disease. Collaborating institutions collected whole blood in K2EDTA tubes following their own protocols. For TCRbeta analysis, collaborators shipped samples as frozen whole blood, isolated PBMCs, or DNA extracted from either of those sample types. TCRbeta CDR3 regions were amplified from genomic DNA using the immunoSEQ Assay, a bias-controlled multiplex PCR. In the source study's methods: The number of nucleated cells in each sample was estimated from the amplification of reference gene primers within the assay. Sequence reads were collapsed and filtered to measure the absolute abundance of every unique TCRbeta CDR3 rearrangement. For each sample, productive Simpson clonality was calculated as the square root of Simpson's diversity index over productive rearrangements. Sourced from immuneACCESS, this table was stored by TCRdb with only in-frame sequences that have V and J called. A share of the clones is absent; for the studies checked, an unresolved V gene accounts for under half, and the remainder has no known explanation. The V and J calls and clone size come from that table; D and trimming were worked out from the DNA. For this sample there are some 390,000 clones; approximately 89% appear just once. The ten largest clones capture 1.5% to 1.9% of the sample.

The specimen was peripheral blood. This receptor was obtained from a woman in her thirties or forties with COVID-19, enrolled during active disease.

The sequenced DNA: TGTGCCAGCAGCTTTGTGTCGGGAATCACCTACAATGAGCAGTTCTTC. This codes for CASSFVSGITYNEQFF. The rearrangement combines TRBV7-2 with TRBJ2-1, with TRBD2 tentatively as D gene (5 bases match). The CDR3 sequence holds 16 residues, the cysteine and phenylalanine included. The read is trimmed to its CDR3 DNA, 48 bases read in frame from base 1. V was cut back by 3 bases and J by 2 bases, leaving a gap of 14 bases between them. From the germline V gene, CDR1 is SGHTA and CDR2 is FQGNSA.